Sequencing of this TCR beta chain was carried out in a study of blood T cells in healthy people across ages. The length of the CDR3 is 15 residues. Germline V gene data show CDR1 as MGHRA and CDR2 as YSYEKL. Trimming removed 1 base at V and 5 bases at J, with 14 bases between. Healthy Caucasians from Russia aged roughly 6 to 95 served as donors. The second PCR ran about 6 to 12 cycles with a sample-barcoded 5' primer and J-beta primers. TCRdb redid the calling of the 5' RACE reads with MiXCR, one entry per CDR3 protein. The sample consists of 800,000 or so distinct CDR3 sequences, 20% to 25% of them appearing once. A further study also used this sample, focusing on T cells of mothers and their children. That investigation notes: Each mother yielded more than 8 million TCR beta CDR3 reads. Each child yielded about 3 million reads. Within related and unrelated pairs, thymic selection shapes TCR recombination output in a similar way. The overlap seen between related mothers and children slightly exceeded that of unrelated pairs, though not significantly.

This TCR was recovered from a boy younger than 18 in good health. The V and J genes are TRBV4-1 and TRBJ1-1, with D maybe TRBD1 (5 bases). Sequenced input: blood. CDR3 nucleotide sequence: TGCGCCAGCAGCCAAGCAGGGTTAGGAGGGACTGAAGCTTTCTTT. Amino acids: CASSQAGLGGTEAFF.